This T cell receptor (beta chain) was sequenced for a study of T cells in Graves' hyperthyroidism and ophthalmopathy (dated by TCRdb to about 2019). General notes on the study: Peripheral blood was collected at initial diagnosis, before any treatment. To identify distinguishing TCR V-J signatures, a discovery cohort of about 100 patients was used, comprising some 43 with Graves' ophthalmopathy and around 57 with stable Graves' hyperthyroidism. Prospective prediction of ophthalmopathy was tested in an independent validation cohort consisting of 18 to 20 hyperthyroidism patients and 15 or so patients who later progressed to ophthalmopathy. The approximately 98 discovery patients were randomly divided into training and test sets at a 7:3 ratio. In addition, the study compared T-cell repertoires in thyroid tissue and in blood from over 5 Graves' hyperthyroidism patients. After sampling, hyperthyroidism patients received methimazole starting at 30 mg daily, and ophthalmopathy patients received high-dose intravenous methylprednisolone. According to the paper, TCR Vbeta CDR3 sequencing was carried out on 135 peripheral blood samples, which came from 40 to 45 ophthalmopathy, 70 to 80 hyperthyroidism and roughly 17 progressor patients.

This clonotype has a count of ten or more. No cognate antigen has been identified for it. No quality values exist for individual bases; no much larger clone is one base distant. The TCR beta CDR3 regions were amplified from the RNA transcripts. The first round of RT-PCR for the TCR CDR3 was performed with the HTBI primer set and the Qiagen OneStep RT-PCR kit. Libraries were constructed in a second round of multiplex PCR, after which size selection and purification were performed. Libraries were sequenced paired-end with 100 bp reads on an Illumina HiSeq2000. In the authors' own workflow: Raw data were processed with SOAPnuke, discarding reads with adapters, uncalled bases, mean Phred below 15, or no exact constant-primer or identifier match. COPE v1.2.5 was used to merge the high-quality paired reads, and each unique nucleotide sequence was defined as a clonotype. MiTCR v1.1 was used to align the clonotypes against IMGT TRBV, TRBD and TRBJ reference segments. The analysis included only V-J combinations with a frequency above 0.0001, which together covered about 99% of the repertoires. A TCS score was defined as the ratio of F50 (clonal expansion) to E x V (chaos), with BLOSUM62-based TCRdist applied between CDR3 peptides within each V-J. Welch's t-statistics and random forest reduced 450 to 600 V-J features to roughly 13, which were used in a naive Bayes classifier (R e1071). TCRdb handled the public reads itself, with Q25 trimming in fastp and clone calling in MiXCR, and kept productive beta chains. Rows with one shared CDR3 protein collapse into an entry with the most common genes and DNA. These V and J calls rely on TCRdb rather than the paper's analysis. This sample comprises roughly 530,000 distinct CDR3 sequences, 17% of them detected only once. The biggest ten clones account for approximately 16% of the sample.

Moderately to severely active disease, a Clinical Activity Score of at least 3, a NOSPECS grade of at least 4, and a duration under 3 months were present in ophthalmopathy patients. Exclusion was applied to patients with uncontrolled infections, other autoimmune diseases, pregnancy or lactation. Diagnoses relied on clinical symptoms, serum thyroxine and TRAb, thyroid ultrasound and orbital computed tomography. PBMCs were separated from roughly 10 ml of fresh peripheral blood using Ficoll-Paque density gradient centrifugation. Total RNA was extracted using Trizol reagent, and RNA quality was assessed on an Agilent 2100 Bioanalyzer. The paper as a whole reports these results and caveats: In cross-validation, a model built on a 13 V-J signature told ophthalmopathy apart from stable hyperthyroidism with under 90% sensitivity and around 84% specificity, and in testing the same model reached 80%/75%. Most expanded thyroid clonotypes (frequency above 0.001) were also found in blood, which suggests that blood repertoires may mirror thyroid immune responses. No statistical method was used to fix the sample size in advance, and group allocation was not hidden from the investigators. In validation, the model predicted progression to ophthalmopathy a median of 6.5 months before onset, with 70% to 71% sensitivity and roughly 73% specificity.

The CDR3 sequence holds 14 residues, the cysteine and phenylalanine included. The CDR3 DNA has 42 bases and is translated from base 1. CDR1 and CDR2, per the germline V gene, are MNHEY and SVGEGT. The V end loses 0 bases and the J end loses 2 bases, and a stretch of 8 bases separates them. The sample was blood. The sequence is built from TRBV6-2 or TRBV6-3 and TRBJ2-7; too little of a D gene remains to name it. The clonotype was recovered from a young woman with Graves' ophthalmopathy. The nucleotide sequence is TGTGCCAGCAGTTACTCGTCGCAACCCTACGAGCAGTACTTC. Its protein reads: CASSYSSQPYEQYF.